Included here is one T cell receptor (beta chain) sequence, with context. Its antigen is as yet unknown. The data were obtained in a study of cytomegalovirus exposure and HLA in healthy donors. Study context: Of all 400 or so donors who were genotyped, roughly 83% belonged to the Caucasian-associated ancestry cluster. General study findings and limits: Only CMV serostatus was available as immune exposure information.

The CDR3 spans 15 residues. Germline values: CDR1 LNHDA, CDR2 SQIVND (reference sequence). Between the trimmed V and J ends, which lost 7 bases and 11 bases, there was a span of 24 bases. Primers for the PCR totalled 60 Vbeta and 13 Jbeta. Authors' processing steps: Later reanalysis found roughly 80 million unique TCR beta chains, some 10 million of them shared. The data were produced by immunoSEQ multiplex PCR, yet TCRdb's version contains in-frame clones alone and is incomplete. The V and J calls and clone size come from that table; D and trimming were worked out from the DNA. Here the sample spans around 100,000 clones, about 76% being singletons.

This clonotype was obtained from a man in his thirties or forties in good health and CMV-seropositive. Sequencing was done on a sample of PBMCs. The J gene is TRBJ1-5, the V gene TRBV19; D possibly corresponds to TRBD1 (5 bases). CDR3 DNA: TGTGCCAGTACGGAGGGGAGCGGGGCCCGCCAGGCCCAGCATTTT. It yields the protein CASTEGSGARQAQHF.